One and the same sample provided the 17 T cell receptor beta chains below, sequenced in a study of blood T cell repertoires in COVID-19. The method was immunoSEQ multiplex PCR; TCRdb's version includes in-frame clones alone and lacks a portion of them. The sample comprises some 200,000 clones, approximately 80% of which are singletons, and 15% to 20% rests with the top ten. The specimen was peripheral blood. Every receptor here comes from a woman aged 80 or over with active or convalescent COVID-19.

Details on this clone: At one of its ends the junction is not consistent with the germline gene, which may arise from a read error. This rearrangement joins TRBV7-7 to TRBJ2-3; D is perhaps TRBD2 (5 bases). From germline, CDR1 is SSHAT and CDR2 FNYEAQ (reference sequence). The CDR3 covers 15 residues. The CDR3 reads CASSLGSGGTDTQYF. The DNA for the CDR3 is TGTGCTAGCAGCTTAGGAAGCGGTGGCACAGATACGCAGTATTTT.

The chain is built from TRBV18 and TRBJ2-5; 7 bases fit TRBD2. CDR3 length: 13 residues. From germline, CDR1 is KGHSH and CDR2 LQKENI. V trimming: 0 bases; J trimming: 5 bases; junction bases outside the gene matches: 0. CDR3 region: CASSPPGGETQYF. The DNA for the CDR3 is TGTGCCAGCTCACCACCCGGGGGGGAGACCCAGTACTTC.

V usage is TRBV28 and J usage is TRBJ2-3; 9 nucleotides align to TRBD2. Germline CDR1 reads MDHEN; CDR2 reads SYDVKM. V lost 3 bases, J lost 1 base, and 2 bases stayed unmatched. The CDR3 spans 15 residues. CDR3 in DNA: TGTGCCAGCAGTTTCCGCGGGAGGGGCACAGATACGCAGTATTTT. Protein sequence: CASSFRGRGTDTQYF.

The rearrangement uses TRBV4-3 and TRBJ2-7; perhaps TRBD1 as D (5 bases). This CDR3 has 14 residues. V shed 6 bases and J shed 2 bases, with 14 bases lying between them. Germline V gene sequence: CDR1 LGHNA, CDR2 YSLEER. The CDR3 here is CASSRQRVAYEQYF. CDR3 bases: TGCGCCAGCAGTAGACAGCGCGTTGCCTACGAGCAGTACTTC.

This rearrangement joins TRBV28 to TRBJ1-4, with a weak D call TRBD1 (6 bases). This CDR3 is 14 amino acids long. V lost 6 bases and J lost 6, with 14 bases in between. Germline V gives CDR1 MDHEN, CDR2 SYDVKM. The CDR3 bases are TGTGCCAGCAGGACCCCTACAGGGTATGAAAAACTGTTTTTT. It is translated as CASRTPTGYEKLFF.

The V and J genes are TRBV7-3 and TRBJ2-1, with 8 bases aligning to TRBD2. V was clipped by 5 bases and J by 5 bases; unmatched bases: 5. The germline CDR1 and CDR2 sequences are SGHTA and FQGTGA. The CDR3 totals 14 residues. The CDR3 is CASSPGLGDNEQFF. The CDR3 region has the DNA TGTGCCAGCAGCCCGGGACTAGGAGACAATGAGCAGTTCTTC.

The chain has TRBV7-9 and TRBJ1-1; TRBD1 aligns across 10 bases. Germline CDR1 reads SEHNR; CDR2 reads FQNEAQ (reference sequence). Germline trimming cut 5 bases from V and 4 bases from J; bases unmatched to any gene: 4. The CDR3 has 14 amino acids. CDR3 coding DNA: TGTGCCAGCAGCGCTCGGGACAGGGGCACTGAAGCTTTCTTT. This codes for CASSARDRGTEAFF.

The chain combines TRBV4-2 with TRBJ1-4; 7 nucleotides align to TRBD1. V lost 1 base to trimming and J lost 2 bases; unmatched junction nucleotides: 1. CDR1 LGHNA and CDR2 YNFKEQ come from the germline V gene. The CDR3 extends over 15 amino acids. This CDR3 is CASSQAGQTNEKLFF. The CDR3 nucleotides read TGTGCCAGCAGCCAAGCGGGACAGACTAATGAAAAACTGTTTTTT.

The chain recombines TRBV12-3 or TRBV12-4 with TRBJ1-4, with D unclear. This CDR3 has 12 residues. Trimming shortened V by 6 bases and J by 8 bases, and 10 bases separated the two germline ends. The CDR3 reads CASSLRWEKLFF. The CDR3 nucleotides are TGTGCCAGCAGCCTTAGATGGGAAAAACTGTTTTTT.

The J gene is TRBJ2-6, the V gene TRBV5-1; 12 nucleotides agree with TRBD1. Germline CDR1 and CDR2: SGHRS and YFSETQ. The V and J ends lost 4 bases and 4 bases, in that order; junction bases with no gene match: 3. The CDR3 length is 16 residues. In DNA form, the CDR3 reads TGCGCCAGCAGCGGGACAGGGGGCTTGGGGGCCAACGTCCTGACTTTC. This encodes CASSGTGGLGANVLTF.

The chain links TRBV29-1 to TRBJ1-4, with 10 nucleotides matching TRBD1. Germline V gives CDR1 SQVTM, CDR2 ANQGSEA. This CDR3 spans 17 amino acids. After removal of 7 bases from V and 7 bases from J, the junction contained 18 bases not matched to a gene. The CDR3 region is CSATGGQGERPLEKLFF. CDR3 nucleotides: TGCAGCGCAACTGGAGGACAGGGGGAACGACCACTTGAAAAACTGTTTTTT.

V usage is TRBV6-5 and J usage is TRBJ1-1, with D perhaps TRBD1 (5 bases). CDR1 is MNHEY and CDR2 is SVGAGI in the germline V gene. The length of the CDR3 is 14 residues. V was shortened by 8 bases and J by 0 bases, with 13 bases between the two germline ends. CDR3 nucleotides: TGTGCCAGCCCCCGGGCAGGGCTGAACACTGAAGCTTTCTTT. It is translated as CASPRAGLNTEAFF.

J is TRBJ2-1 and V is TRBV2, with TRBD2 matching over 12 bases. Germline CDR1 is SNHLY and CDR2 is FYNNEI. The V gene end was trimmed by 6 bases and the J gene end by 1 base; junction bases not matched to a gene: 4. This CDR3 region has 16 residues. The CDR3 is CASRATSGGSYNEQFF. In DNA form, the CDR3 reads TGTGCCAGCAGGGCGACTAGCGGGGGTTCCTACAATGAGCAGTTCTTC.

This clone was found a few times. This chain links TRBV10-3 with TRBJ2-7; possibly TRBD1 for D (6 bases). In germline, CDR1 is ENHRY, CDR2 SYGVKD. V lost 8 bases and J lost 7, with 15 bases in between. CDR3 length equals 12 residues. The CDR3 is CAIRDTVEEQYF. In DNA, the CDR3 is TGTGCCATCCGGGACACGGTTGAGGAGCAGTACTTC.

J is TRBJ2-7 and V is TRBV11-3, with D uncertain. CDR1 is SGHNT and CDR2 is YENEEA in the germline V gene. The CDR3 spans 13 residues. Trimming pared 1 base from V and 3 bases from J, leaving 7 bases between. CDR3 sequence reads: CASSLGTYYEQYF. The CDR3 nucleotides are TGTGCCAGCAGCTTAGGAACCTACTACGAGCAGTACTTC.

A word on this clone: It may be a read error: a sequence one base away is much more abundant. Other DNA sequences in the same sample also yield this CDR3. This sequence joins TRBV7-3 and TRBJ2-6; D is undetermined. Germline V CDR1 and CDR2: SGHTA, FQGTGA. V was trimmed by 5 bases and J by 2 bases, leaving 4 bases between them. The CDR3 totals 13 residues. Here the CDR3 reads CASSPPGANVLTF. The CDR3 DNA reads TGTGCCAGCAGCCCTCCTGGGGCCAACGTCCTGACTTTC.

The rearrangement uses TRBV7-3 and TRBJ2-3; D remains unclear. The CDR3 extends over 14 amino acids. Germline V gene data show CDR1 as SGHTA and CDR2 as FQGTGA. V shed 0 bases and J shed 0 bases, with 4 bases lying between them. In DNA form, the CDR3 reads TGTGCCAGCAGCTTAACATCTAGCACAGATACGCAGTATTTT. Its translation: CASSLTSSTDTQYF.